The 27 T cell receptor beta chains given below trace back to one sample, sequenced in a study of blood T cell repertoires in COVID-19. Repertoires were generated with immunoSEQ multiplex PCR, while TCRdb's copy carries only in-frame clones and drops some. Of 95,000 to 110,000 clones in the sample, 80% to 90% were seen once. Specimen: peripheral blood. These TCRs come from a man aged 50 to 59 with acute or convalescent COVID-19.

The chain combines TRBV6-1 with TRBJ2-7, with D tentatively TRBD2 (6 bases). There are 15 residues in the CDR3. Trimming stripped 2 bases from V and 6 bases from J, with 17 bases between. Germline assignment: CDR1 MNHNS and CDR2 SASEGT. CDR3 protein: CASSEWGVRGTEQYF. In DNA, the CDR3 is TGTGCCAGCAGTGAATGGGGAGTGCGCGGGACCGAGCAGTACTTC.

The J gene is TRBJ1-4, the V gene TRBV6-6; D gene uncertain. The CDR3 has 16 amino acids. Germline CDR1 MNHNY, CDR2 SVGAGI (reference sequence). V shed 5 bases and J shed 8 bases, with 21 bases lying between them. DNA of the CDR3: TGTGCCAGCAGTCCTCGCCTCCAGGTCGAGTGGGAAAAACTGTTTTTT. It yields the protein CASSPRLQVEWEKLFF.

The CDR3 nucleotides are TGTGCCACCAGTGAAAAGCGGAGCAAGGTAGGAGGCTACACCTTC. Translating it yields CATSEKRSKVGGYTF. The rearrangement uses TRBV24-1 and TRBJ1-2; D gene ambiguous. The CDR3 spans 15 residues. The germline V gene has CDR1 KGHDR and CDR2 SFDVKD. Trimming took off 4 bases at V and 8 bases at J, with 19 bases between the two ends.

As DNA, the CDR3 is TGTGCCAGCAGGACGACTAGCTCGCAGACCCAGTACTTC. Translating it yields CASRTTSSQTQYF. The chain has TRBV6-5 and TRBJ2-5, with 7 nucleotides matching TRBD2. V lost 6 bases and J lost 6; bases outside the gene matches: 7. Germline V gene sequence: CDR1 MNHEY, CDR2 SVGAGI. The CDR3 covers 13 residues.

This chain connects TRBV11-2 to TRBJ2-1, with 9 bases fitting TRBD1. Germline V gene lookup returns CDR1 SGHAT and CDR2 FQNNGV. V lost 5 bases, J lost 9 bases, and 8 bases stayed unmatched. The CDR3 loop spans 14 amino acids. In DNA form, the CDR3 reads TGTGCCAGCAGCAGACCCGGGACAGGGACTGAGCAGTTCTTC. Its protein product is CASSRPGTGTEQFF.

The genes are TRBV21-1 and TRBJ2-7; the D call TRBD2 from the table was never checked on the DNA. TRBV21-1 is labeled a pseudogene. The CDR3 sequence is 18 residues long. The DNA of the CDR3 is TGTGCCAGCAGCAGGTCTCCACGCGGACTAGCGGGAGTAGGCGAGCAGTACTTC. As protein: CASSRSPRGLAGVGEQYF.

The chain recombines TRBV19 with TRBJ1-6, with 7 bases that match TRBD1. Trimming cost V 8 bases and J 5 bases; bases outside gene matches: 9. The CDR3 runs to 15 residues. The germline V gene encodes CDR1 LNHDA and CDR2 SQIVND (reference sequence). CDR3 region: CASRQGAPNNSPLHF. The CDR3 DNA is TGTGCCAGTCGACAGGGCGCACCCAATAATTCACCCCTCCACTTT.

In this sample, this clone turned up once. The rearrangement links TRBV6-6 to TRBJ2-1, with D perhaps TRBD1 (6 bases). This CDR3 region has 13 residues. Germline values: CDR1 MNHNY, CDR2 SVGAGI (reference sequence). The V end lost 7 bases, the J end lost 4 bases, and 11 bases lay between the germline ends. The CDR3 DNA sequence: TGTGCCAGCACCGAGGACAGTTACAATGAGCAGTTCTTC. Its translation: CASTEDSYNEQFF.

This sequence joins TRBV15 and TRBJ1-1; D ambiguous. The germline CDR1 and CDR2 sequences are LNHNV and YYDKDF (reference sequence). This CDR3 has 16 amino acids. V shed 1 base and J shed 6 bases, with 18 bases lying between them. The CDR3 is CATSRASGRGRAEAFF. The DNA of the CDR3 is TGTGCCACCAGCAGAGCTTCGGGTCGGGGAAGGGCTGAAGCTTTCTTT.

The chain recombines TRBV5-4 with TRBJ2-2; the D gene is possibly TRBD2 (6 bases). Trimming took 3 bases from V and 3 from J, leaving 15 bases between them. The CDR3 spans 16 residues. The germline CDR1 and CDR2 sequences are SGHNT and YYREEE (reference sequence). CDR3 in amino acids: CASSSGLQGDTGELFF. DNA of the CDR3: TGTGCCAGCAGCTCGGGACTCCAGGGCGACACCGGGGAGCTGTTTTTT.

Here the CDR3 reads CATSQTGEGYTF. CDR3 DNA sequence: TGTGCCACCAGCCAGACAGGGGAAGGCTACACCTTC. The rearrangement joins TRBV24-1 to TRBJ1-2; 8 bases fit TRBD1. Germline CDR1 reads KGHDR; CDR2 reads SFDVKD. V lost 7 bases and J lost 8; bases outside the gene matches: 5. The CDR3 has 12 residues.

This clone occurred many times. V and J are TRBV6-1 and TRBJ2-2; no clear D. CDR3 length: 16 amino acids. Germline loops: CDR1 MNHNS, CDR2 SASEGT. Trimming took 0 bases from V and 5 from J, leaving 13 bases between them. CDR3: CASSEAELSRTGELFF. CDR3 in DNA: TGTGCCAGCAGTGAAGCGGAGTTATCGCGTACCGGGGAGCTGTTTTTT.

The chain has TRBV19 and TRBJ2-1; a possible D gene is TRBD1 (6 bases). V was shortened by 4 bases and J by 9 bases, with 19 bases between the two germline ends. Looked up from germline, CDR1 is LNHDA and CDR2 is SQIVND (reference sequence). The CDR3 loop spans 15 amino acids. CDR3 amino acids: CASSTTGPGSSEQFF. For the CDR3, the DNA is TGTGCCAGTAGTACAACAGGGCCGGGTAGTAGTGAGCAGTTCTTC.

V and J are TRBV7-2 and TRBJ2-2; D is perhaps TRBD1 (6 bases). This CDR3 comprises 16 residues. CDR1 and CDR2 (germline): SGHTA, FQGNSA. V was trimmed by 8 bases and J by 6 bases, leaving 22 bases between them. CDR3 DNA sequence: TGTGCCAGCCGGAAAGGACTCGGAGAGGGGGCCGGGGAGCTGTTTTTT. It encodes CASRKGLGEGAGELFF.

This clone appeared once. The rearrangement uses TRBV24-1 and TRBJ2-5, with 11 bases fitting TRBD2. Germline CDR1 and CDR2: KGHDR and SFDVKD. CDR3 length: 17 amino acids. The V gene end was trimmed by 2 bases and the J gene end by 5 bases; junction bases not matched to a gene: 9. CDR3: CATSDSRLAGSGETQYF. CDR3 bases: TGTGCCACCAGTGATTCCCGACTAGCGGGATCAGGGGAGACCCAGTACTTC.

This rearrangement joins TRBV4-1 to TRBJ2-1; TRBD1 matches at 9 bases. The CDR3 runs 15 residues. CDR1 and CDR2 (germline): MGHRA, YSYEKL. V was pared by 5 bases and J by 5 bases, with 7 bases of the junction left unmatched. CDR3 loop: CASSKGQGVNNEQFF. The CDR3 bases are TGCGCCAGCAGCAAGGGACAGGGAGTTAACAATGAGCAGTTCTTC.

The chain has TRBV28 and TRBJ2-7; D may be TRBD1 (6 bases). V lost 4 bases and J lost 3, with 13 bases in between. The CDR3 sequence is 14 residues long. Germline CDR1 and CDR2: MDHEN and SYDVKM. CDR3 sequence reads: CASSSGTPFYEQYF. CDR3 DNA: TGTGCCAGCAGTTCCGGGACACCCTTCTACGAGCAGTACTTC.

Only a few counts were recorded for this clone. The chain has TRBV10-3 and TRBJ1-2, with 7 bases aligning to TRBD1. CDR3 length equals 14 residues. V lost 6 bases to trimming and J lost 2 bases; unmatched junction nucleotides: 6. CDR1 is ENHRY and CDR2 is SYGVKD in the germline V gene. CDR3 protein: CAISDDRENYGYTF. The CDR3 nucleotides are TGTGCCATCAGCGACGACAGGGAGAACTATGGCTACACCTTC.

This rearrangement joins TRBV12-3 or TRBV12-4 to TRBJ1-4, with a tentative D call TRBD1 (5 bases). Trimming removed 4 bases at V and 8 bases at J, with 11 bases between. The CDR3 is 13 amino acids. CDR3: CASSSWGPEKLFF. The CDR3 region has the DNA TGTGCCAGCAGTTCTTGGGGCCCGGAAAAACTGTTTTTT.

This chain joins TRBV30 and TRBJ1-1; maybe TRBD1 (6 bases). This CDR3 is built from 13 residues. Trimming removed 3 bases at V and 6 bases at J, with 14 bases between. Germline V gene sequence: CDR1 GTSNPN, CDR2 SVGIG (reference sequence). Here the CDR3 reads CAWSTGFLAEAFF. The CDR3 region has the DNA TGTGCCTGGAGCACAGGGTTCTTGGCTGAAGCTTTCTTT.

The chain couples TRBV5-4 to TRBJ2-5, with D possibly matching TRBD2 (5 bases). Trimming pared 1 base from V and 5 bases from J, leaving 6 bases between. Germline V lookup: CDR1 SGHNT, CDR2 YYREEE (reference sequence). There are 12 residues in the CDR3. CDR3 amino acids: CASSLPGETQYF. CDR3 sequence (DNA): TGTGCCAGCAGCTTGCCGGGGGAGACCCAGTACTTC. Together with reference TRBV5-4 and TRBJ2-5, the CDR3 gives the full variable domain: ETGVTQSPTHLIKTRGQQVTLRCSSQSGHNTVSWYQQALGQGPQFIFQYYREEENGRGNFPPRFSGLQFPNYSSELNVNALELDDSALYLCASSLPGETQYFGPGTRLLVL.

The genes are TRBV4-1 and TRBJ1-2; 8 positions match TRBD1. Germline CDR1 is MGHRA and CDR2 is YSYEKL. This CDR3 region has 15 residues. V lost 0 bases and J lost 6; bases outside the gene matches: 6. The CDR3 nucleotides are TGCGCCAGCAGCCAAGAGGAATTGACAGGGGATGGCTACACCTTC. This codes for CASSQEELTGDGYTF.

This sequence joins TRBV6-1 and TRBJ2-2, with 7 positions matching TRBD1. CDR3 length equals 14 residues. V was clipped by 2 bases and J by 7 bases; unmatched bases: 4. Germline CDR1 MNHNS, CDR2 SASEGT. Here the CDR3 reads CASSEQQGHGELFF. As DNA, the CDR3 is TGTGCCAGCAGTGAACAACAGGGGCACGGGGAGCTGTTTTTT.

This chain uses TRBV18 with TRBJ1-1, with 8 bases that match TRBD1. V lost 3 bases, J lost 4 bases, and 4 bases stayed unmatched. Germline V CDR1 and CDR2: KGHSH, LQKENI. The CDR3 is made up of 14 amino acids. CDR3 in DNA: TGTGCCAGCTCACCGGACGGACAGGGCACTGAAGCTTTCTTT. Protein sequence: CASSPDGQGTEAFF.

The chain has TRBV19 and TRBJ2-6, with a tentative D call TRBD1 (6 bases). V was clipped by 3 bases and J by 4 bases, with 19 bases between them. Germline CDR1 LNHDA, CDR2 SQIVND (reference sequence). The CDR3 totals 18 residues. In nucleotides, the CDR3 is TGTGCCAGTAGTATGTCCCCACAGGGCGTGAGGGGGGCCAACGTCCTGACTTTC. As protein: CASSMSPQGVRGANVLTF.

The chain combines TRBV5-1 with TRBJ2-7; a possible D gene is TRBD2 (5 bases). The germline CDR1 and CDR2 sequences are SGHRS and YFSETQ. Trimming cost V 0 bases and J 2 bases, with 9 bases left between them. There are 14 residues in the CDR3. Here the CDR3 reads CASSLEWTPYEQYF. DNA for the CDR3: TGCGCCAGCAGCTTGGAGTGGACTCCCTACGAGCAGTACTTC.

V usage is TRBV24-1 and J usage is TRBJ2-1; 14 positions agree with TRBD2. CDR3 size: 18 residues. Trimming removed 3 bases from V and 2 bases from J; junction bases left unmatched: 5. Germline CDR1 and CDR2: KGHDR and SFDVKD. CDR3 nucleotides: TGTGCCACCAGTGATCCGGGACTAGCGGGAGTAACCTACAATGAGCAGTTCTTC. Translated: CATSDPGLAGVTYNEQFF.